Listed below are T cell receptor beta chains from one sample, sequenced in a study of cytomegalovirus exposure and HLA in healthy donors. The method was immunoSEQ multiplex PCR; TCRdb's version includes in-frame clones alone and lacks a portion of them. The sample totals tens of thousands of clones; its top ten clones hold roughly a fifth. What was sequenced was PBMCs. Receptor source: a man aged 55 to 70 in good health and CMV-seropositive. Each CDR3 is given with its conserved first and last residue. D genes are given only for firm matches. Clone size is not always given. Where it is, it says once, few, many or a class for expanded clones.

.,TRBV7-9,TRBJ1-1,.,CASSLTMYRNTEAFF,TGTGCCAGCAGCTTAACAATGTACCGGAACACTGAAGCTTTCTTT
TRBD1,TRBV7-2,TRBJ2-2,.,CASSLGDRTGELFF,TGTGCCAGCAGTCTAGGGGACAGGACCGGGGAGCTGTTTTTT
.,TRBV10-2,TRBJ2-7,.,CASSAGGSGIPSYEQYF,TGCGCCAGCAGTGCTGGTGGTAGCGGTATACCCTCCTACGAGCAGTACTTC
TRBD1,TRBV10-1,TRBJ2-7,.,CASRSGTGSYEQYF,TGCGCCAGCAGGTCCGGGACAGGGAGCTACGAGCAGTACTTC
.,TRBV6-5,TRBJ2-2,.,CASLGLYTGELFF,TGTGCCAGCCTGGGACTTTACACCGGGGAGCTGTTTTTT
.,TRBV20-1,TRBJ1-2,.,CSALRTVGYTF,TGCAGTGCTCTGAGGACAGTCGGCTACACCTTC
.,TRBV29-1,TRBJ1-2,.,CSARNSDYGYTF,TGCAGTGCCCGCAACAGTGACTATGGCTACACCTTC
.,TRBV25-1,TRBJ2-7,.,CASSDGFGGYEQYF,TGTGCCAGCAGTGATGGTTTCGGCGGCTACGAGCAGTACTTC
TRBD2,TRBV5-1,TRBJ2-5,.,CASSPTSGRETQYF,TGCGCCAGCAGCCCGACTAGCGGGAGGGAGACCCAGTACTTC
.,TRBV11-2,TRBJ2-1,.,CASSPRGQYNEQFF,TGTGCCAGCAGCCCAAGGGGCCAATACAATGAGCAGTTCTTC
.,TRBV5-1,TRBJ1-1,.,CASSLDRVQAFF,TGCGCCAGCAGCTTGGATCGGGTACAAGCTTTCTTT
.,TRBV20-1,TRBJ2-3,.,CSAASTDTQYF,TGCAGTGCTGCGAGTACAGATACGCAGTATTTT
.,TRBV18,TRBJ2-5,.,CASSRSQGIGLQETQYF,TGTGCCAGCTCACGGTCACAGGGTATCGGCCTCCAAGAGACCCAGTACTTC
TRBD1,TRBV6-1,TRBJ1-2,.,CASSRRTGGDGYTF,TGTGCCAGCAGTCGTAGGACAGGGGGAGATGGCTACACCTTC
TRBD1,TRBV29-1,TRBJ2-3,.,CSVEATGSNTQYF,TGCAGCGTTGAAGCGACAGGGTCAAATACGCAGTATTTT
.,TRBV20-1,TRBJ1-2,.,CRGEGDGYTF,TGCAGGGGGGAGGGGGATGGCTACACCTTC
.,TRBV4-2,TRBJ2-3,.,CASSQEGGSTDTQYF,TGTGCCAGCAGCCAAGAAGGCGGGAGCACAGATACGCAGTATTTT
.,TRBV10-3,TRBJ2-1,.,CAIRSGQNNEQFF,TGTGCCATCAGGTCGGGACAAAACAATGAGCAGTTCTTC
TRBD1,TRBV19,TRBJ1-1,.,CASSKGQPRDTEAFF,TGTGCCAGTAGTAAGGGACAGCCTAGGGACACTGAAGCTTTCTTT
.,TRBV18,TRBJ2-7,.,CASSPWQDYEQYF,TGTGCCAGCTCACCATGGCAGGACTACGAGCAGTACTTC
.,TRBV6-1,TRBJ2-7,.,CASSRDISSYEQYF,TGTGCCAGCAGCCGGGACATCAGCTCCTACGAGCAGTACTTC
TRBD1,TRBV5-6,TRBJ2-1,.,CASSGTASKGNEQFF,TGTGCCAGCAGCGGGACAGCTAGCAAAGGGAATGAGCAGTTCTTC
.,TRBV4-1,TRBJ1-3,.,CASSQDRLTGNTIYF,TGCGCCAGCAGCCAAGACAGATTAACTGGAAACACCATATATTTT
TRBD2,TRBV11-3,TRBJ2-7,.,CASSSGLAGAYEQYF,TGTGCCAGCAGCTCGGGACTAGCGGGAGCCTACGAGCAGTACTTC
TRBD1,TRBV5-1,TRBJ2-7,.,CASSQPTGTGDYEQYF,TGCGCCAGCAGCCAGCCGACCGGGACAGGGGACTACGAGCAGTACTTC
.,TRBV19,TRBJ2-2,.,CASRRKSDTGELFF,TGTGCCAGTAGGAGAAAAAGTGACACCGGGGAGCTGTTTTTT
TRBD2,TRBV11-2,TRBJ2-7,.,CASSPSRWGTSDTYEQYF,TGTGCCAGCAGCCCCTCGCGCTGGGGGACTAGCGATACCTACGAGCAGTACTTC
TRBD1,TRBV5-1,TRBJ2-7,.,CASSTDRGSYEQYF,TGCGCCAGCAGCACGGACAGGGGATCCTACGAGCAGTACTTC
.,TRBV7-9,TRBJ2-1,medium-sized,CASSLDRANYNEQFF,TGTGCCAGCAGCTTAGACAGGGCAAACTACAATGAGCAGTTCTTC
TRBD1,TRBV29-1,TRBJ1-1,.,CSVGRGTANTEAFF,TGCAGCGTTGGAAGGGGGACAGCGAACACTGAAGCTTTCTTT
.,TRBV7-9,TRBJ2-7,.,CASSPQRVREQYF,TGTGCCAGCAGCCCCCAGCGGGTGCGCGAGCAGTACTTC
.,TRBV27,TRBJ2-7,.,CASRPGGAYYEQYF,TGTGCCAGCAGGCCCGGAGGGGCCTACTACGAGCAGTACTTC
.,TRBV19,TRBJ2-2,.,CASSRHTNTGELFF,TGTGCCAGTAGTAGACATACGAACACCGGGGAGCTGTTTTTT
TRBD2,TRBV18,TRBJ2-7,.,CASSPPTTSGYEQYF,TGTGCCAGCTCACCACCAACGACTAGCGGGTACGAGCAGTACTTC
.,TRBV6-5,TRBJ2-5,.,CASSPTWTAQETQYF,TGTGCCAGCAGTCCGACTTGGACAGCACAAGAGACCCAGTACTTC